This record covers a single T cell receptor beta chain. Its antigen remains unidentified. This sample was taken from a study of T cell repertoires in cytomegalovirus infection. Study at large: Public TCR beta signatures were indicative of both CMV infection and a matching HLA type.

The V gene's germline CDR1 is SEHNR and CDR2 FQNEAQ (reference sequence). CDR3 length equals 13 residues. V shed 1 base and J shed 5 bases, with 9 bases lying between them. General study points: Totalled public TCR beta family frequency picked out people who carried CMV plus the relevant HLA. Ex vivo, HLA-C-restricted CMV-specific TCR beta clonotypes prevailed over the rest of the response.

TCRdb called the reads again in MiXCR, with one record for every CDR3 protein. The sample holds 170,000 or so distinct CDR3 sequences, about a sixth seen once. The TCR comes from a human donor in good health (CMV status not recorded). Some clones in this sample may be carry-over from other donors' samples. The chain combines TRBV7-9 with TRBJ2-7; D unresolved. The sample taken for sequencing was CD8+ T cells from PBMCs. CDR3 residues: CASSLDLPDEQYF. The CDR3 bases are TGTGCCAGCAGCTTAGATCTCCCGGACGAGCAGTACTTC.